This T cell receptor (beta chain) appears in the sequencing data of a study of blood T cell repertoires in COVID-19. Study information: Acute and convalescent COVID-19 specimens originated in the United States, Italy and Spain.

CDR1 SNHLY and CDR2 FYNNEI come from the germline V gene. This CDR3 comprises 14 residues. The ends lost 4 bases at V and 5 bases at J; junction bases unmatched: 4. This clone was seen once. Authors' analysis steps: Amplification of reference gene primers was used by the study to estimate nucleated cell counts. The data were produced by immunoSEQ multiplex PCR, yet TCRdb's version contains in-frame clones alone and is incomplete. That table furnishes V, J and clone size, whereas the DNA furnished D and trimming. Of some 160,000 clones listed, about 85% are singletons. The study assigned cohorts using participant-reported clinical history. Recovered participants had two consecutive negative NP/OP PCR tests, healthcare professional clearance, or symptom resolution.

The TCR comes from a woman between 40 and 50 years old who had recovered from COVID-19. The chain is built from TRBV2 and TRBJ2-1; the match to TRBD2 covers 8 bases. The sequenced sample was PBMCs or T cells enriched from blood (not recorded which). The CDR3 region is CASSVTSGDNEQFF. DNA for the CDR3: TGTGCCAGCAGTGTTACTAGCGGAGACAATGAGCAGTTCTTC.